These 5 T cell receptor beta chains came from one sample sequenced in a study of T-cell memory formation after mild COVID-19. TCRdb called the 5' RACE reads again in MiXCR, with one record for every CDR3 protein. In the table there are around 300,000 distinct CDR3 sequences, roughly an eighth of which are singletons. Sequenced: PBMCs or a T cell subset sorted from them (not recorded which). The receptor set was obtained from a man aged 18 to 30 who had mild COVID-19 (a few samples of this study predate the infection). Cell type and time point are not known.

The gene calls are TRBV2 and TRBJ2-5; 9 positions agree with TRBD1. CDR3 length: 14 amino acids. The germline V gene has CDR1 SNHLY and CDR2 FYNNEI. The J segment lost 5 bases and the V segment lost 6 bases, leaving 7 bases of the junction unmatched. CDR3 loop: CASSPQGAYETQYF. As DNA, the CDR3 is TGTGCCAGCAGCCCACAGGGGGCCTATGAGACCCAGTACTTC.

Many counts were recorded for this clonotype. This chain connects TRBV19 to TRBJ2-7, with D maybe TRBD1 (5 bases). Looked up from germline, CDR1 is LNHDA and CDR2 is SQIVND (reference sequence). The CDR3 covers 14 residues. V lost 4 bases, J lost 1 base, and 11 bases lay in between. The CDR3 here is CASSKFGQSYEQYF. The CDR3, as DNA: TGTGCCAGTAGTAAATTTGGACAATCCTACGAGCAGTACTTC.

This clonotype was observed many times. V is TRBV6-5 and J is TRBJ1-2; the match to TRBD1 covers 11 bases. The trim removed 5 bases at V and 5 bases at J, leaving 7 bases unmatched. Germline V lookup: CDR1 MNHEY, CDR2 SVGAGI. The CDR3 is made up of 15 amino acids. DNA for the CDR3: TGTGCCAGCAGTCCGGGACAGGGGGTATGGTATGGCTACACCTTC. Residues: CASSPGQGVWYGYTF.

Comments on this clonotype: At one boundary the junction diverges from the germline segment, which might be a read error. This chain uses TRBV18 with TRBJ2-7; 7 bases align to TRBD1. This CDR3 has 16 amino acids. Germline-derived CDR1 and CDR2 are KGHSH and LQKENI. CDR3 protein: CASSPLLDRSSYEQYF. In nucleotides, the CDR3 is TGTGCCAGCTCCCCACTCTTGGACAGGAGCTCCTACGAGCAGTACTTC.

The V gene is TRBV29-1, the J gene TRBJ2-3; D is ambiguous. Trimming left V 3 bases short and J 6 bases short, with 10 bases between. Germline CDR1 and CDR2: SQVTM and ANQGSEA. The CDR3 consists of 12 residues. The CDR3 sequence is CSVDALDDTQYF. The CDR3 region has the DNA TGCAGCGTTGACGCCTTAGACGATACGCAGTATTTT.